This entry lists 31 T cell receptor beta chains sequenced from one sample in a study of blood T cell repertoires in COVID-19. TCRdb keeps only in-frame clones here, not all; method: immunoSEQ multiplex PCR. The profile covers more than 80,000 clones, with around 78% appearing a single time and 5% to 8% taken by the ten largest. Sequences were obtained from peripheral blood. Receptor source: an elderly man with COVID-19, enrolled during active disease.

This clone came up once. The V and J genes are TRBV6-5 and TRBJ1-3; the D is unclear. The V end was cut by 2 bases, the J end by 0 bases, with 11 bases between. The CDR3 is 16 amino acids. Germline CDR1 is MNHEY and CDR2 is SVGAGI. The CDR3 region is CASSYNQEGSGNTIYF. The CDR3 coding sequence is TGTGCCAGCAGTTACAATCAGGAGGGCTCTGGAAACACCATATATTTT.

This chain uses TRBV7-9 with TRBJ2-1; 7 bases align to TRBD2. This CDR3 has 18 amino acids. V was clipped by 3 bases and J by 4 bases; unmatched bases: 15. Looked up from germline, CDR1 is SEHNR and CDR2 is FQNEAQ (reference sequence). The CDR3 spells CASSFRRVNSGRYNEQFF. The CDR3 region has the DNA TGTGCCAGCAGCTTTCGAAGGGTTAATAGCGGGCGATACAATGAGCAGTTCTTC.

This clone has only a few counts. This sequence joins TRBV6-2 or TRBV6-3 and TRBJ2-7; D is perhaps TRBD2 (6 bases). The CDR3 loop spans 14 amino acids. The germline V gene encodes CDR1 MNHEY and CDR2 SVGEGT. V shed 2 bases and J shed 5 bases, with 13 bases lying between them. In nucleotides, the CDR3 is TGTGCCAGCAGTTACGGGCTAGCGCTTCACGAGCAGTACTTC. Protein sequence: CASSYGLALHEQYF.

This clone was counted between two and nine times. The V gene is TRBV6-2 or TRBV6-3, the J gene TRBJ1-3, with TRBD1 as a possible D gene (5 bases). The V gene's germline CDR1 is MNHEY and CDR2 SVGEGT. V gave up 6 bases and J gave up 0 bases, with 12 bases separating them. This CDR3 region has 15 residues. CDR3 nucleotide sequence: TGTGCCAGCAGCGACGGGACTTACTCTGGAAACACCATATATTTT. Translated, it gives CASSDGTYSGNTIYF.

The gene calls are TRBV5-4 and TRBJ2-3; 7 nucleotides line up with TRBD2. In germline, CDR1 is SGHNT, CDR2 YYREEE (reference sequence). Trimming cost V 4 bases and J 6 bases; bases outside gene matches: 14. The CDR3 sequence is 16 residues long. The CDR3 loop is CASSPGGIAGTDTQYF. DNA of the CDR3: TGTGCCAGCAGCCCCGGGGGGATAGCAGGGACTGATACGCAGTATTTT.

The rearrangement joins TRBV28 to TRBJ1-1, with unresolved D. V shed 5 bases and J shed 12 bases, with 22 bases lying between them. This CDR3 comprises 14 residues. Germline-derived CDR1 and CDR2 are MDHEN and SYDVKM. The CDR3 DNA reads as TGTGCCAGCAGTCCACACATTACCCGGGCCGGGACTTTCTTT. Residues: CASSPHITRAGTFF.

V is TRBV28 and J is TRBJ1-2; 11 bases fit TRBD1. The V gene end was trimmed by 3 bases and the J gene end by 8 bases; junction bases not matched to a gene: 8. The CDR3 totals 15 residues. The germline V gene has CDR1 MDHEN and CDR2 SYDVKM. The CDR3 reads CASSFLDRGRGGYTF. CDR3 coding DNA: TGTGCCAGCAGTTTTTTGGACAGGGGGCGAGGAGGCTACACCTTC.

The count of this clone is one. The chain carries TRBV4-1 and TRBJ1-1; D is ambiguous. In germline, CDR1 is MGHRA, CDR2 YSYEKL. This CDR3 comprises 13 residues. Trimming stripped 4 bases from V and 4 bases from J, with 10 bases between. The CDR3 loop is CASSLGWATEAFF. CDR3 nucleotide sequence: TGCGCCAGCAGCCTTGGGTGGGCCACTGAAGCTTTCTTT.

In this sample, this clone turned up once. The chain is built from TRBV28 and TRBJ1-3; D is perhaps TRBD1 (5 bases). Trimming removed 6 bases at V and 9 bases at J, with 18 bases between. Germline V gives CDR1 MDHEN, CDR2 SYDVKM. The CDR3 extends over 14 amino acids. This chain's CDR3 is CASSDSHRAVTIYF. The CDR3, as DNA: TGTGCCAGCAGCGACAGTCACCGGGCGGTCACCATATATTTT.

Only a few counts were recorded for this clone. The chain carries TRBV30 and TRBJ1-2; 8 bases fit TRBD1. CDR1 and CDR2 (germline): GTSNPN, SVGIG (reference sequence). Trimming took 0 bases from V and 4 from J; bases not matched to a gene: 7. CDR3 size: 15 residues. CDR3 bases: TGTGCCTGGAGTGTGGGGACAGGTCTTTTCTATGGCTACACCTTC. It yields the protein CAWSVGTGLFYGYTF.

The chain links TRBV7-2 to TRBJ2-7; D is unresolved. Trimming shortened V by 1 base and J by 5 bases, and 9 bases separated the two germline ends. Germline CDR1 SGHTA, CDR2 FQGNSA. This CDR3 has 13 amino acids. The CDR3 region is CASSLGGRDEQYF. The CDR3 nucleotides are TGTGCCAGCAGCTTAGGAGGTCGTGACGAGCAGTACTTC.

The chain's CDR3 is CASSFLNPGLGETQYF. The CDR3 DNA follows: TGTGCCAGCAGCTTCTTAAATCCGGGACTAGGAGAGACCCAGTACTTC. The chain uses TRBV7-8 and TRBJ2-5; TRBD2 matches 8 bases. V dropped 3 bases and J dropped 4; count of bases not matched to a gene: 10. Germline CDR1 is SGHVS and CDR2 is FQNEAQ. This CDR3 comprises 16 residues.

The gene calls are TRBV28 and TRBJ1-2; 7 bases are a match to TRBD1. Per the germline V gene, CDR1 is MDHEN and CDR2 is SYDVKM. The CDR3 runs to 14 residues. Trimming at V came to 8 bases and at J to 1 base, leaving 7 bases not matched to a gene. The CDR3 is CASGGTALNYGYTF. For the CDR3, the DNA is TGTGCCAGCGGAGGGACAGCACTTAACTATGGCTACACCTTC.

The chain is built from TRBV7-3 and TRBJ2-1, with D unclear. CDR1 and CDR2 from the germline V gene are SGHTA and FQGTGA. Trimming left V 0 bases short and J 4 bases short, with 7 bases between. There are 14 residues in the CDR3. CDR3 sequence: CASSLTPQYNEQFF. CDR3 bases: TGTGCCAGCAGCTTAACGCCTCAGTACAATGAGCAGTTCTTC. The complete variable domain, with remaining parts taken from reference TRBV7-3 and TRBJ2-1, reads GAGVSQTPSNKVTEKGKYVELRCDPISGHTALYWYRQSLGQGPEFLIYFQGTGAADDSGLPNDRFFAVRPEGSVSTLKIQRTERGDSAVYLCASSLTPQYNEQFFGPGTRLTVL.

The chain carries TRBV11-2 and TRBJ1-5; D unresolved. Trimming shortened V by 6 bases and J by 2 bases, and 17 bases separated the two germline ends. This CDR3 is built from 16 residues. Germline-derived CDR1 and CDR2 are SGHAT and FQNNGV. The CDR3 region has the DNA TGTGCCAGCAGTGCTAGTAGCACCGGGGGCAATCAGCCCCAGCATTTT. This codes for CASSASSTGGNQPQHF.

The V gene is TRBV13, the J gene TRBJ2-5; weak D call: TRBD2 (5 bases). The CDR3 length is 16 residues. Germline V gene lookup returns CDR1 PRHDT and CDR2 FYEKMQ (reference sequence). The V gene lost 5 bases and the J gene lost 1 base, with 17 bases spanning the gap. DNA for the CDR3: TGTGCCAGCAGCCAAACGGGATGGGGTTTCCAAGAGACCCAGTACTTC. It translates to CASSQTGWGFQETQYF.

The chain uses TRBV27 and TRBJ2-7; 7 nucleotides line up with TRBD1. The J segment lost 2 bases and the V segment lost 4 bases, leaving 5 bases of the junction unmatched. CDR3 length: 14 amino acids. The germline V gene encodes CDR1 MNHEY and CDR2 SMNVEV (reference sequence). In DNA, the CDR3 is TGTGCCAGCAGTTCGGACAGGCGGACCTACGAGCAGTACTTC. Translating gives CASSSDRRTYEQYF.

This chain connects TRBV18 to TRBJ2-5, with 11 bases matching TRBD2. This CDR3 spans 17 amino acids. With 3 bases clipped from V and 7 bases from J, the junction kept 13 bases outside the gene matches. Germline assignment: CDR1 KGHSH and CDR2 LQKENI. The CDR3 reads CASSPSGTSGPLGTQYF. The CDR3 nucleotides read TGTGCCAGCTCACCTTCCGGGACTAGCGGCCCCCTTGGGACCCAGTACTTC.

J is TRBJ2-7 and V is TRBV7-3; 9 bases map to TRBD2. Germline V CDR1 and CDR2: SGHTA, FQGTGA. This CDR3 is built from 14 residues. Losses at the gene ends were 5 bases for V and 5 bases for J; bases not matched to a gene: 7. The DNA for the CDR3 is TGTGCCAGCAGCAATTTAGCGGGAGAGGACGAGCAGTACTTC. It encodes CASSNLAGEDEQYF.

The J gene is TRBJ1-1, the V gene TRBV2; perhaps TRBD1 as D (6 bases). The CDR3 runs to 12 residues. In germline, CDR1 is SNHLY, CDR2 FYNNEI. Deletions cut 7 bases from V and 3 bases from J, with 9 bases between. CDR3 amino acids: CASTTGYTEAFF. The CDR3 DNA follows: TGTGCCAGCACAACAGGGTACACTGAAGCTTTCTTT.

The genes are TRBV10-2 and TRBJ2-5, with 10 positions matching TRBD2. This CDR3 spans 14 amino acids. V gave up 5 bases and J gave up 2 bases; unmatched junction bases: 2. Germline-derived CDR1 and CDR2 are WSHSY and SAAADI. CDR3 region: CASSLAGAQETQYF. The CDR3 DNA reads TGCGCCAGCAGTCTAGCGGGAGCTCAAGAGACCCAGTACTTC.

The chain joins TRBV2 to TRBJ2-7, with 9 positions matching TRBD1. V lost 5 bases, J lost 0 bases, and 8 bases stayed unmatched. CDR1 and CDR2 from the germline V gene are SNHLY and FYNNEI. The CDR3 sequence is 16 residues long. The CDR3 protein is CASSPWTGVSSYEQYF. The DNA of the CDR3 is TGTGCCAGCAGTCCATGGACAGGGGTCAGCTCCTACGAGCAGTACTTC. The full variable domain, rest sourced from reference TRBV2 and TRBJ2-7, is EPEVTQTPSHQVTQMGQEVILRCVPISNHLYFYWYRQILGQKVEFLVSFYNNEISEKSEIFDDQFSVERPDGSNFTLKIRSTKLEDSAMYFCASSPWTGVSSYEQYFGPGTRLTVT.

V gene TRBV28 combines with J gene TRBJ1-6, with D possibly being TRBD1 (6 bases). CDR1 and CDR2 from the germline V gene are MDHEN and SYDVKM. The CDR3 is 17 amino acids. V was cut by 6 bases and J by 0 bases, with 15 bases left in between. The CDR3 nucleotides read TGTGCCAGCAGCTACAGGGTCGACAGCTCCTATAATTCACCCCTCCACTTT. This encodes CASSYRVDSSYNSPLHF.

The rearrangement joins TRBV19 to TRBJ1-5, with a possible D match to TRBD1 (5 bases). CDR1 and CDR2 (germline): LNHDA, SQIVND (reference sequence). CDR3 length equals 13 residues. Trimming pared 6 bases from V and 7 bases from J, leaving 13 bases between. CDR3 DNA sequence: TGTGCCAGTAGAAGGACACGTGAGCAGCCCCAGCATTTT. This translates into CASRRTREQPQHF.

V gene TRBV6-5 combines with J gene TRBJ2-3, with a weak D call TRBD2 (5 bases). Germline assignment: CDR1 MNHEY and CDR2 SVGAGI. Trimming removed 7 bases from V and 5 bases from J, with 13 bases in between. This CDR3 spans 13 amino acids. The CDR3 nucleotides read TGTGCCAGCACCCCCGGGGTGGGAGATACGCAGTATTTT. Translated, it gives CASTPGVGDTQYF.

The chain joins TRBV10-3 to TRBJ1-5, with a possible D match to TRBD1 (5 bases). Germline V CDR1 and CDR2: ENHRY, SYGVKD. CDR3 length equals 15 residues. V was clipped by 6 bases and J by 3 bases, with 15 bases between them. CDR3 sequence: CAISGVGRNNQPQHF. CDR3 nucleotides: TGTGCCATCAGCGGAGTGGGGCGTAACAATCAGCCCCAGCATTTT.

The chain uses TRBV4-1 and TRBJ2-1; the match to TRBD2 covers 13 bases. CDR1 is MGHRA and CDR2 is YSYEKL in the germline V gene. The length of the CDR3 is 16 residues. The J segment lost 6 bases and the V segment lost 3 bases, leaving 5 bases of the junction unmatched. DNA of the CDR3: TGCGCCAGCAGCCACCTGGGACTAGCGGGACTCAATGAGCAGTTCTTC. This gives the protein CASSHLGLAGLNEQFF.

The CDR3 sequence: CASSIAASGRVNEQFF. CDR3 sequence (DNA): TGTGCCAGTAGTATAGCCGCTAGCGGGAGGGTTAATGAGCAGTTCTTC. This chain links TRBV19 with TRBJ2-1; the match to TRBD2 covers 12 bases. After removal of 1 base from V and 7 bases from J, the junction contained 5 bases not matched to a gene. This CDR3 is 16 amino acids long. The germline V gene has CDR1 LNHDA and CDR2 SQIVND (reference sequence).

This sequence joins TRBV6-5 and TRBJ1-3; no clear D gene. V was cut by 10 bases and J by 2 bases, with 15 bases left in between. This CDR3 has 14 amino acids. From germline, CDR1 is MNHEY and CDR2 SVGAGI. In DNA form, the CDR3 reads TGTGCCAACACCCCGATGATCCCTGGAAACACCATATATTTT. Its protein is CANTPMIPGNTIYF.

This clone was counted only a few times. Additional DNA sequences in this sample encode the identical CDR3. The CDR3 region is CASSSGTSGYNEQFF. The CDR3 DNA is TGTGCCAGCAGCTCCGGGACTAGCGGGTACAATGAGCAGTTCTTC. V and J are TRBV2 and TRBJ2-1; 12 bases fit TRBD2. V shed 6 bases, J shed 4 bases, and the junction held 4 bases outside the gene matches. Germline V lookup: CDR1 SNHLY, CDR2 FYNNEI. The CDR3 has 15 residues.

The V call is TRBV27, the J call TRBJ2-6; 8 nucleotides agree with TRBD1. Losses at the gene ends were 5 bases for V and 2 bases for J; bases not matched to a gene: 2. CDR1 MNHEY and CDR2 SMNVEV come from the germline V gene (reference sequence). The CDR3 runs 15 residues. CDR3 in amino acids: CASSPGGAGANVLTF. CDR3 bases: TGTGCCAGCAGTCCAGGGGGCGCTGGGGCCAACGTCCTGACTTTC.